This T cell receptor beta chain emerged from a study of T cells after yellow fever vaccination. The study's findings and limits: Boosting was followed by the reappearance of most primary-vaccination clones (approximately 97% CD4, under 90% CD8).

Concerning this clonotype: Its specificity is not known.

TCRdb fed the 5' RACE reads into MiXCR, producing one record per CDR3 protein. The sample includes 450,000 to 600,000 distinct CDR3 sequences, about 13% of them seen just once. J lost 5 bases, V lost 3 bases, and 10 bases had no gene match. Germline V gene lookup returns CDR1 SGHRS and CDR2 YFSETQ. CDR3 length equals 18 residues. This TCR derives from a man aged 25-45 years who received the YFV17D yellow fever vaccine. The sample was PBMCs, taken on the day of the yellow fever booster vaccination. This chain links TRBV5-1 with TRBJ2-2; 13 bases map to TRBD2. The chain's CDR3 is CASSYPRTSGRETGELFF. The CDR3 DNA reads TGCGCCAGCAGCTACCCCCGGACTAGCGGGAGAGAGACCGGGGAGCTGTTTTTT. The variable domain in full, completed from reference TRBV5-1 and TRBJ2-2, reads KAGVTQTPRYLIKTRGQQVTLSCSPISGHRSVSWYQQTPGQGLQFLFEYFSETQRNKGNFPGRFSGRQFSNSRSEMNVSTLELGDSALYLCASSYPRTSGRETGELFFGEGSRLTVL.